This T cell receptor (beta chain) is from a study of blood T cell repertoires in COVID-19. This table comes from immunoSEQ multiplex PCR, and its TCRdb copy is limited to in-frame clones, with some not included. The sample gives some 300,000 clones, approximately 86% of which show up once; 10% to 15% is in the top ten. Germline CDR1 SEHNR, CDR2 FQNEAQ (reference sequence). The CDR3 runs to 19 residues. The trim removed 3 bases at V and 1 base at J, leaving 14 bases unmatched. This clone was counted once. The V call is TRBV7-9, the J call TRBJ2-7, with 11 bases aligning to TRBD1. The sequencing input was peripheral blood. The sequence was collected from a woman between 65 and 79 years old with COVID-19, enrolled during active disease. In nucleotides, the CDR3 is TGTGCCAGCAGCTTCGGGACAGGGGGAAGGGGGGTTGGGTCCTACGAGCAGTACTTC. Its translation is CASSFGTGGRGVGSYEQYF.